The entry below gives a single TCR beta chain sequence along with its context. The sample belongs to a study of blood T cell repertoires in COVID-19. Across the study: Samples representing acute and convalescent COVID-19 were sourced from the United States, Italy and Spain. The analysed material was cDNA or gDNA that came from T cells, B-cell-depleted T cells, or PBMCs.

Libraries were prepared by immunoSEQ multiplex PCR; TCRdb keeps only in-frame clonotypes and omits some of them. The data show 200,000 to 300,000 clones, 80% to 90% seen once. Germline loops: CDR1 SGHAT, CDR2 FQNNGV. The CDR3 consists of 16 residues. V shed 1 base, J shed 2 bases, and the junction held 1 base outside the gene matches. The receptor was isolated from a man aged 30 to 45 with active or convalescent COVID-19. The chain uses TRBV11-2 and TRBJ1-3; 11 nucleotides align to TRBD1. Sequencing used peripheral blood. The CDR3 loop is CASSLGDRGTGNTIYF. CDR3 sequence (DNA): TGTGCCAGCAGCTTAGGGGACAGGGGGACTGGAAACACCATATATTTT.